One sample yielded the 25 T cell receptor beta chains listed below, sequenced in a study of glioma-infiltrating T cells (TCRdb year 2016). Sequencing was carried out with an Illumina MiSeq. TCR alpha and beta CDR3 regions were amplified with the iRepertoire nested amplicon-rescue multiplex PCR (arm-PCR) platform from RNA. TCRdb reprocessed the public reads (quality trimming at Q25 with fastp, clone calling with MiXCR) and kept in-frame beta chains. One record per CDR3 amino acid sequence lists the most common genes and DNA. The sample table shows about 180,000 distinct CDR3 sequences, and around 40% are seen once. The leading ten clones occupy around 5.2% of the sample. The sample comprised glioma tissue, nonneoplastic brain tissue, or PBMCs (not recorded which). These receptors all stem from a human donor with low-grade glioma or glioblastoma, undergoing nonglioma brain surgery, or in good health (not recorded which).

A remark on this clonotype: This may come from a read error, since a much larger clone is one base off. The genes are TRBV20-1 and TRBJ2-2, with a tentative D call TRBD2 (6 bases). Trimming cost V 3 bases and J 5 bases, with 13 bases left between them. The germline V gene has CDR1 DFQATT and CDR2 SNEGSKA (reference sequence). The CDR3 length is 14 residues. CDR3 bases: TGCAGTGCTAGTACCCTAGCGCGGACCGGGGAGCTGTTTTTT. This translates into CSASTLARTGELFF.

The sample holds many counts of this clonotype. The chain employs TRBV27 and TRBJ1-2; possible D gene TRBD1, 6 bases. CDR3 length: 12 residues. Trimming cost V 9 bases and J 1 base, with 9 bases left between them. Germline loops: CDR1 MNHEY, CDR2 SMNVEV (reference sequence). The CDR3 nucleotides read TGTGCCAGACAGGGTTATAACTATGGCTACACCTTC. Protein: CARQGYNYGYTF.

The rearrangement joins TRBV6-2 or TRBV6-3 to TRBJ1-1; no reliable D call. There are 11 residues in the CDR3. Germline V gene sequence: CDR1 MNHEY, CDR2 SVGEGT. V gave up 8 bases and J gave up 8 bases, with 12 bases separating them. DNA for the CDR3: TGTGCCAGCGGAGAGGTTAGCGAAGCTTTCTTT. Its protein product is CASGEVSEAFF.

The J gene is TRBJ1-1, the V gene TRBV6-1, with TRBD1 matching over 8 bases. The CDR3 runs to 13 residues. Germline CDR1 is MNHNS and CDR2 is SASEGT. V shed 10 bases and J 3 bases; nucleotides not matched to a gene: 7. The chain's CDR3 is CAIRLDRDTEAFF. DNA of the CDR3: TGTGCCATCAGACTGGACAGGGACACTGAAGCTTTCTTT.

The chain links TRBV20-1 to TRBJ2-7, with 7 bases identical to TRBD2. This CDR3 comprises 13 residues. Trimming took 3 bases from V and 3 from J; bases not matched to a gene: 5. CDR1 and CDR2 (germline): DFQATT, SNEGSKA (reference sequence). The CDR3 region has the DNA TGCAGTGCTAGCCAAGCGGGGTACTACGAGCAGTACTTC. Translating it yields CSASQAGYYEQYF.

As concerns this clonotype: A much more abundant neighbour one base away suggests this may be a read error. This chain connects TRBV27 to TRBJ2-1, with 7 nucleotides matching TRBD2. Germline V lookup: CDR1 MNHEY, CDR2 SMNVEV (reference sequence). This CDR3 comprises 15 residues. The ends lost 6 bases at V and 14 bases at J; junction bases unmatched: 19. For the CDR3, the DNA is TGTGCCAGCAGCCTAATTAGAGGGAGGGCCCTTAGCGAGTTCTTC. Amino acid sequence: CASSLIRGRALSEFF.

This clonotype has just a few counts. CDR3 sequence reads: CASTDSGTSGRYEQYF. The CDR3 DNA is TGTGCCAGCACCGATAGCGGGACTAGCGGGAGGTATGAGCAGTACTTC. The genes are TRBV7-9 and TRBJ2-7, with 15 positions matching TRBD2. From germline, CDR1 is SEHNR and CDR2 FQNEAQ (reference sequence). V was clipped by 7 bases and J by 7 bases; unmatched bases: 11. This CDR3 has 16 amino acids.

Comment on this clonotype: Just one base apart from a much larger clone, this may be a read error. The chain uses TRBV6-5 and TRBJ2-1; TRBD2 might be the D (6 bases). Per germline, CDR1 MNHEY and CDR2 SVGAGI. The germline V and J ends were trimmed by 5 bases and 6 bases, with 17 bases remaining between them. The CDR3 length is 15 residues. CDR3: CASSATGIAVNEQFF. The CDR3 DNA sequence: TGTGCCAGCAGTGCCACGGGAATAGCGGTCAATGAGCAGTTCTTC.

This clonotype showed up many times. The J gene is TRBJ1-1, the V gene TRBV28; D is unresolved. V dropped 10 bases and J dropped 0 bases, with 15 bases sitting between them. CDR1 is MDHEN, CDR2 SYDVKM, per germline. The CDR3 is made up of 14 amino acids. The DNA of the CDR3 is TGTGCCACCCTAATCTTCGGGATGAACACTGAAGCTTTCTTT. The encoded protein is CATLIFGMNTEAFF.

A note on this clonotype: A much larger clone sits a single nucleotide away, making a read error possible. The chain couples TRBV20-1 to TRBJ2-7, with D tentatively TRBD1 (6 bases). The length of the CDR3 is 12 residues. Per the germline V gene, CDR1 is DFQATT and CDR2 is SNEGSKA (reference sequence). CDR3 DNA sequence: TGCAGTGCTAGAAAACAGGGCTACGAGAAGTACTTC. This encodes CSARKQGYEKYF.

The chain employs TRBV19 and TRBJ1-3; D is uncertain. V shed 7 bases and J shed 0 bases, with 10 bases lying between them. CDR1 is LNHDA and CDR2 is SQIVND in the germline V gene (reference sequence). The CDR3 has 14 residues. The DNA of the CDR3 is TGTGCCAGTAATTCGAGGTCCTCTGGAAACACCATATATTTT. Amino acid sequence: CASNSRSSGNTIYF. The full variable domain, rest sourced from reference TRBV19 and TRBJ1-3, is DGGITQSPKYLFRKEGQNVTLSCEQNLNHDAMYWYRQDPGQGLRLIYYSQIVNDFQKGDIAEGYSVSREKKESFPLTVTSAQKNPTAFYLCASNSRSSGNTIYFGEGSWLTVV.

Details on this clonotype: At one end, the junction sequence differs from germline, possibly due to a read error. The V call is TRBV12-3 or TRBV12-4, the J call TRBJ2-7, with TRBD1 as a possible D gene (5 bases). CDR3 length: 13 amino acids. In DNA, the CDR3 is TGTGCGAGCAGAAAAGGGGCATGGGGCGAGCAGTACTTC. Its protein is CASRKGAWGEQYF.

This clonotype came up many times. The gene calls are TRBV20-1 and TRBJ1-5, with a tentative D call TRBD1 (6 bases). Trimming left V 6 bases short and J 8 bases short, with 17 bases between. This CDR3 contains 13 residues. CDR1 is DFQATT, CDR2 SNEGSKA, per germline (reference sequence). The CDR3 DNA follows: TGCAGTGCCCTACAGGGACGGAGAGAGCCCCAGCATTTT. Translation gives CSALQGRREPQHF.

The table lists this clonotype with a few counts. The V call is TRBV3-1, the J call TRBJ2-7, with D possibly being TRBD1 or TRBD2 (5 bases each). Germline assignment: CDR1 LGHDT and CDR2 YNNKEL (reference sequence). This CDR3 comprises 13 residues. V lost 2 bases, J lost 7 bases, and 12 bases lay in between. Here the CDR3 reads CASSQYRDGEQYF. The CDR3 DNA sequence: TGTGCCAGCAGCCAATACCGGGACGGGGAGCAGTACTTC.

The chain couples TRBV10-3 to TRBJ2-2; D unresolved. CDR3 length equals 14 residues. Trimming left V 2 bases short and J 7 bases short, with 11 bases between. Germline values: CDR1 ENHRY, CDR2 SYGVKD. The CDR3 sequence is CAISESPSGGELFF. The CDR3 nucleotides read TGTGCCATCAGTGAGAGTCCCTCGGGCGGGGAGCTGTTTTTT.

Details on this clonotype: A much larger clone sits a single nucleotide away, making a read error possible. In DNA form, the CDR3 reads TGTGCCAGCAGCTTAAACGTGATACCCGACGCTTTCTTT. Translating it yields CASSLNVIPDAFF. The J gene is TRBJ1-1, the V gene TRBV7-2; D is ambiguous. The CDR3 loop spans 13 amino acids. CDR1 SGHTA and CDR2 FQGNSA come from the germline V gene. Trimming cost V 2 bases and J 11 bases, with 15 bases left between them.

Ten or more counts support this clonotype. The chain carries TRBV20-1 and TRBJ1-5; D uncertain. V lost 4 bases to trimming and J lost 0 bases, with 10 bases between them. Germline V gene data show CDR1 as DFQATT and CDR2 as SNEGSKA (reference sequence). This CDR3 has 14 amino acids. The CDR3 DNA reads as TGCAGTGCTAACCGCAGGAATAGCAATCAGCCCCAGCATTTT. As protein: CSANRRNSNQPQHF.

CDR3 protein: CASSPKTSNTEAFF. The CDR3 DNA is TGTGCCAGCTCACCAAAGACCTCGAACACTGAAGCTTTCTTT. The genes are TRBV18 and TRBJ1-1; no firm D call. The germline CDR1 and CDR2 sequences are KGHSH and LQKENI. V was trimmed by 2 bases and J by 1 base, leaving 8 bases between them. This CDR3 has 14 residues.

This clonotype was found once. Sequence at one end of the junction differs from germline and may be a read error. V and J are TRBV6-6 and TRBJ2-7; 7 positions agree with TRBD1. The CDR3 totals 12 residues. The germline V gene has CDR1 MNHNY and CDR2 SVGAGI (reference sequence). The DNA for the CDR3 is TGTGCCAGCAGTAGGGACAGAGACGAGAAGTACTTC. Translation: CASSRDRDEKYF.

This clonotype was counted a few times. The chain joins TRBV28 to TRBJ2-1; TRBD2 matches at 8 bases. The CDR3 loop spans 15 amino acids. Germline lookup yields CDR1 MDHEN and CDR2 SYDVKM. V lost 10 bases to trimming and J lost 3 bases; unmatched junction nucleotides: 11. The CDR3 DNA is TGTGCCACGCAACCGGGAGGGGGGGGCTACAATGAGCAGTTCTTC. It encodes CATQPGGGGYNEQFF.

V is TRBV6-1 and J is TRBJ2-5, with 10 bases identical to TRBD2. The length of the CDR3 is 15 residues. Germline values: CDR1 MNHNS, CDR2 SASEGT. The V and J ends lost 3 bases and 3 bases, in that order; junction bases with no gene match: 4. CDR3 DNA: TGTGCCAGCAGTGAGTTAGGGACTAGCGAAGAGACCCAGTACTTC. This encodes CASSELGTSEETQYF.

This clonotype was seen repeatedly, ten times or more. This rearrangement joins TRBV7-6 to TRBJ2-5, with D perhaps matching TRBD1 (5 bases). CDR3 size: 14 residues. Germline V CDR1 and CDR2: SGHVS, FNYEAQ. The V gene lost 2 bases and the J gene lost 4 bases, with 11 bases spanning the gap. CDR3 residues: CASSLSTARETQYF. In nucleotides, the CDR3 is TGTGCCAGCAGCTTATCGACAGCTCGAGAGACCCAGTACTTC. The whole variable domain, remainder taken from reference TRBV7-6 and TRBJ2-5, is GAGVSQSPRYKVTKRGQDVALRCDPISGHVSLYWYRQALGQGPEFLTYFNYEAQQDKSGLPNDRFSAERPEGSISTLTIQRTEQRDSAMYRCASSLSTARETQYFGPGTRLLVL.

This clonotype was recorded a few times. J is TRBJ2-5 and V is TRBV3-1; D is undetermined. V shed 2 bases and J shed 1 base, with 14 bases lying between them. The CDR3 is 16 residues long. The germline V gene encodes CDR1 LGHDT and CDR2 YNNKEL (reference sequence). The CDR3 DNA follows: TGTGCCAGCAGCCAATTTCGGACCGGGCCCCAAGAGACCCAGTACTTC. It yields the protein CASSQFRTGPQETQYF.

The V gene is TRBV2, the J gene TRBJ2-3, with 7 bases aligning to TRBD1. CDR3 length equals 16 residues. Germline CDR1 SNHLY, CDR2 FYNNEI. Losses at the gene ends were 5 bases for V and 3 bases for J; bases not matched to a gene: 11. The CDR3 region is CASSRGTVPLTDTQYF. As DNA, the CDR3 is TGTGCCAGCAGTCGAGGGACAGTTCCCTTAACAGATACGCAGTATTTT.

This clonotype was observed many times. The genes are TRBV25-1 and TRBJ2-5; the match to TRBD2 covers 15 bases. CDR1 and CDR2 from the germline V gene are MGHDK and SYGVNS. The CDR3 extends over 16 amino acids. V shed 3 bases and J 5 bases; nucleotides not matched to a gene: 4. The CDR3, as DNA: TGTGCCAGCAGTGAGGGACTAGCGGGAGGAAAGGAGACCCAGTACTTC. Its translation is CASSEGLAGGKETQYF.